The entry below describes one T cell receptor beta chain. The entry originates in a study of blood T cell repertoires in COVID-19. The ends were cut back, 2 bases at V and 4 bases at J, with 5 bases in the middle. This CDR3 region has 13 residues. Germline CDR1 is SGHTA and CDR2 is FQGTGA. As handled by the study authors: Amplification of reference gene primers provided the estimated nucleated cell counts. Repertoires were generated with immunoSEQ multiplex PCR, while TCRdb's copy carries only in-frame clones and drops some. The V and J calls and clone size were taken over from that table, and D and trimming were inferred from the DNA. The sample yields roughly 400,000 clones, about 88% seen once.

The chain links TRBV7-3 to TRBJ2-2; no definite D call. This TCR came from a woman aged 18-35 years who had been exposed to COVID-19. The sample comprised PBMCs or T cells enriched from blood (not recorded which). The CDR3: CASSLSVTGELFF. In DNA form, the CDR3 reads TGTGCCAGCAGCTTATCAGTCACCGGGGAGCTGTTTTTT.